The clone carrying this TCR beta chain was seen at least ten times. Its antigen is not known. The CDR3 has 15 amino acids. J gave up 6 bases and V 5 bases, and 12 bases lay outside the gene matches. This sample is drawn from a study of neurological immune-mediated disorders. Overall study results and limits: Because no CDR3 amino acid sequences were shared across subjects by expanded clones, private repertoires were suggested in all groups.

5'RACE with 10-nucleotide random UMIs generated the cDNA. From the 5' RACE reads, TCRdb called clonotypes with MiXCR, one entry per CDR3 protein. The repertoire holds approximately 85,000 distinct CDR3 sequences, with approximately 4.6% as singletons. Time point here: longitudinal time-point 3. The chain links TRBV12-3 or TRBV12-4 to TRBJ2-7; 8 bases are shared with TRBD1. The sequenced sample was PBMCs. This TCR was recovered from a woman aged 60-70 years with multiple sclerosis. The CDR3 loop is CASSIYQTGDSEQYF. DNA for the CDR3: TGTGCCAGCAGTATCTACCAGACAGGGGACTCCGAGCAGTACTTC.